This is a list of T cell receptor beta chains from one sample in a study of blood T cell repertoires in COVID-19. Produced via immunoSEQ multiplex PCR; TCRdb's table is partial and in-frame only. This table holds some 400,000 clones, approximately 92% found once. Sequenced sample: PBMCs or T cells enriched from blood (not recorded which). All receptors come from a man aged 25 to 45 who had recovered from COVID-19. Both conserved end residues are trimmed from each CDR3.

>TRBV6-5|TRBJ1-5
ASSDDINSNQPQH
>TRBV2|TRBJ1-6
ASTGQWNSPLH
>TRBV21-1|TRBJ2-7
ALKEQETTEQY
>TRBV30|TRBJ2-5
AWSRAGGSGETQY
>TRBV19|TRBJ1-2
ASSDSYGYT
>TRBV30|TRBJ2-2
AWRRGLMSGELF
>TRBV10-3|TRBJ2-7
ATLGLAVEQY
>TRBV6-5|TRBJ2-7
ASSWEDRGGPYEQY
>TRBV24-1|TRBJ2-7
ATSDNGQGAHEQY
>TRBV18|TRBJ1-1
ASSAMRGGGTEAF
>TRBV15|TRBJ2-3
ATSRDRVTDTQY
>TRBV18|TRBJ2-7
ASSISSGRAWSSYEQY
>TRBV19|TRBJ2-1
ASSINRGVEPEQF
>TRBV12-3/TRBV12-4|TRBJ1-3
ASSLYGNTIY
>TRBV5-1|TRBJ1-1
ASSFTGTVPTNTEAF
>TRBV6-1|TRBJ1-1
ASSEAGTGIPEAF
>TRBV28|TRBJ1-1
ASSLGQRNTEAF
>TRBV3-1/TRBV3-2|TRBJ2-3
ASSQDREARDTQY
>TRBV19|TRBJ1-2
ASRDRGDYGYT
>TRBV5-1|TRBJ2-2
ASSGGQGTGELF
>TRBV5-4|TRBJ1-1
ASSRTGGQDTEAF
>TRBV12-5|TRBJ2-7
ASSGLRGSSYEQY
>TRBV28|TRBJ1-1
ASSAGQVMNTEAF
>TRBV6-5|TRBJ1-1
ASSYSTPFEGAEAF
>TRBV5-1|TRBJ2-5
ASSWTSGLETQY
>TRBV11-2|TRBJ2-3
ASRKTPSGYTDTQY
>TRBV5-4|TRBJ2-3
ASSSGGGWASTDTQY
>TRBV27|TRBJ2-7
ASSQIGGGTEKY
>TRBV7-3|TRBJ1-5
ASGGAYYQPQH
>TRBV5-1|TRBJ2-1
ASRSGTGVHEQF
>TRBV29-1|TRBJ1-2
SAERRVGTGELYGYT
>TRBV18|TRBJ1-6
ASTLGTRLNSPLH
>TRBV19|TRBJ2-1
ASMQASSYNEQF
>TRBV7-9|TRBJ2-1
ASSSRSVRQQF
>TRBV2|TRBJ1-1
ASSAQGETEAF
>TRBV7-6|TRBJ2-1
ASSLRLTSGGEQF
>TRBV29-1|TRBJ1-4
SVVLGGAEKLF
>TRBV27|TRBJ1-5
ASSLSAAVNQPQH
>TRBV12-3/TRBV12-4|TRBJ1-1
ATTGLGTEAF
>TRBV10-3|TRBJ2-2
AIRSTGTGELF
>TRBV4-1|TRBJ1-1
ASSLGRETEAF